This TCR beta chain was retrieved from a study of molecular identifiers for immune sequencing clone quantification (dated by TCRdb to between 2018 and 2020). About the full investigation: For a replicate experiment, the RNA from either approximately 20,000 or 100,000 naive CD8 T cells was divided into five aliquots, and four of those aliquots went on to sequencing. CD8 T cells were used in a methods study to benchmark molecular-identifier clustering-based TCR repertoire sequencing (MIDCIRS) and TCR RNA copy counting.

Library prep was done by PCR. Instrument on record: Illumina HiSeq 4000. Bulk TCR libraries were generated as previously described, with the TCR primers listed in Table S5 used. Purification of total RNA was performed with the Qiagen AllPrep DNA/RNA kit. Before analysis, reads from multiple sequencing runs of the same library were pooled. The published analysis was carried out like this. Reads were retained only if an exact TCR constant sequence was present, and the retained reads were trimmed to 150 nt and grouped according to their 12-nt molecular barcodes. Reads in each barcode group were sub-clustered using a 15% Levenshtein threshold, and a quality-weighted consensus sequence was built for each RNA molecule. Non-functional sequences were removed, as were lower-count sequences one edit away from another. Based on fitting two negative binomial distributions, any barcode sub-cluster with under 20% of the maximum read count was discarded. TCRdb ran its own pipeline on the public reads, namely fastp trimming at Q25 and MiXCR clone calling, and kept in-frame beta chains. CDR3 protein sequences are deduplicated, and each keeps its most common genes and DNA. Clone size and V and J calls follow TCRdb, not the original study. Present in this sample are tens of thousands of distinct CDR3 sequences, roughly 24% of which were seen just once. The ten largest clones take up around 1.9% of the sample.

Naive CD8 T cell libraries were made from approximately 20,000 to 1,000,000 sorted cells using 10%, 30% or 50% of purified RNA. Naive CD8 T cells were FACS-sorted as CD8+CD4-CCR7+CD45RA+ on a BD FACSAria II into RLT Plus buffer. To test detection sensitivity, Jurkat RNA equal to ten TCR copies was added to samples of about 20,000-1,000,000 naive CD8 T cells. CD8 T cells were enriched using RosetteSep CD8+ T Cell Enrichment Cocktail and Ficoll-Paque, and the enriched cells then underwent ACK red cell lysis. Many counts were recorded for this clonotype. Its antigen remains unidentified. Base qualities are not provided; no much larger clone lies one nucleotide away. Results the study describes overall, beyond this receptor: A single cell's worth of spiked-in Jurkat TCR RNA was reported detectable even among around 1 million naive CD8 T cells. Highly expanded clone sizes could be underestimated if identical TCR molecules share a barcode. Approximately 3.3 recovered TCR RNA copies per cell were obtained by modeling, versus 9 to 10 by digital PCR, implying a capture efficiency of about 30%. In CMV-specific effector cells, over 99% of molecules were held by clones above 20 RNA copies, whereas under 1% of molecules were held by such clones in naive cells. When barcode sub-clustering was omitted, TCR diversity was inflated by chimeric consensus sequences, with chimeras reaching as high as 47%. Naive libraries contained spiked-in Jurkat TCR RNA (around eleven copies' worth), which is not part of the donor repertoire.

Source material: naive CD8+ T cells from blood, with Jurkat cell RNA spiked in. The meaning of the sample's cell subset or site label: FACS-sorted CD8+CD4-CCR7+CD45RA+ naive T cells. This receptor was obtained from a human donor in good health. Some libraries in this study had Jurkat cell RNA spiked in.

The CDR3 loop reads CASSLAPGGRGTEAFF. DNA sequence: TGTGCCAGCAGCTTAGCCCCGGGGGGGCGCGGCACTGAAGCTTTCTTT. The rearranged segments are TRBV7-2 and TRBJ1-1, with a tentative D gene TRBD1 over 6 matching bases. V loses 0 bases of germline sequence and J loses 4 bases, and the interval between the two ends is 15 bases. As encoded in the germline V gene, CDR1 is SGHTA while CDR2 is FQGNSA. The CDR3 measures 16 amino acids from cysteine to phenylalanine. Only the CDR3 part of the read is kept: 48 bases, read in frame from the first base.